Below, 5 T cell receptor beta chains from the same sample are listed, as sequenced in a study of blood T cell repertoires in COVID-19. Method: immunoSEQ multiplex PCR; TCRdb's copy keeps in-frame clones and lacks some. This table has about 74,000 clones, around nine tenths appearing once. The sequenced material came from peripheral blood. These TCRs come from a woman older than 75 with active or convalescent COVID-19.

The chain joins TRBV7-6 to TRBJ2-5; unclear D gene. The CDR3 runs 15 residues. Germline values: CDR1 SGHVS, CDR2 FNYEAQ. V dropped 5 bases and J dropped 5 bases, with 18 bases sitting between them. CDR3 DNA sequence: TGTGCCAGCAGCCGGTGGGCGAGTGATGTCGAGACCCAGTACTTC. Residues: CASSRWASDVETQYF. Based on the CDR3 plus reference TRBV7-6 and TRBJ2-5, the full variable domain is GAGVSQSPRYKVTKRGQDVALRCDPISGHVSLYWYRQALGQGPEFLTYFNYEAQQDKSGLPNDRFSAERPEGSISTLTIQRTEQRDSAMYRCASSRWASDVETQYFGPGTRLLVL.

This clone was counted a single time. The chain combines TRBV27 with TRBJ2-7; a possible D gene is TRBD1 (7 bases). Trimming cost V 8 bases and J 1 base, with 18 bases left between them. The germline gives CDR1 MNHEY, CDR2 SMNVEV (reference sequence). The CDR3 totals 15 residues. The CDR3 here is CASSGGGANSYEQYF. The CDR3 DNA reads as TGTGCCAGCTCTGGAGGGGGCGCGAATTCCTACGAGCAGTACTTC.

J is TRBJ1-2 and V is TRBV19; 7 bases map to TRBD1. The CDR3 covers 13 residues. From germline, CDR1 is LNHDA and CDR2 SQIVND (reference sequence). Losses at the gene ends were 4 bases for V and 6 bases for J; bases not matched to a gene: 5. In nucleotides, the CDR3 is TGTGCCAGTAGTACCCTAGACAGGGATGGCTACACCTTC. This translates into CASSTLDRDGYTF. Filled out from reference TRBV19 and TRBJ1-2, the complete variable domain reads DGGITQSPKYLFRKEGQNVTLSCEQNLNHDAMYWYRQDPGQGLRLIYYSQIVNDFQKGDIAEGYSVSREKKESFPLTVTSAQKNPTAFYLCASSTLDRDGYTFGSGTRLTVV.

This clone was observed a single time. This rearrangement joins TRBV28 to TRBJ1-5, with TRBD1 matching 9 bases. Trimming took 7 bases from V and 7 from J; bases not matched to a gene: 8. Germline CDR1 MDHEN, CDR2 SYDVKM. CDR3 size: 14 residues. CDR3 amino acids: CASTTGQGTQPQHF. CDR3 nucleotide sequence: TGTGCCAGCACCACGGGACAGGGAACGCAGCCCCAGCATTTT.

Written as DNA, the CDR3 is TGCGCCAGCAGCCAAACCGCCGGGACTAGCGACCCGTGGGGAGAGACCCAGTACTTC. This codes for CASSQTAGTSDPWGETQYF. The chain employs TRBV4-3 and TRBJ2-5; 10 bases agree with TRBD2. Losses at the gene ends were 2 bases for V and 4 bases for J; bases not matched to a gene: 16. From germline, CDR1 is LGHNA and CDR2 YSLEER. CDR3 length: 19 residues.